This entry features one TCR beta chain sequence. This sample stems from a study of shared clonotypes between healthy human individuals. Sequenced by immunoSEQ multiplex PCR; TCRdb stores in-frame clones only, minus some. This table has about 1.5 million clones, more than 95% appearing once. This receptor was taken from a man between 25 and 39 years old in good health. The sequenced material came from naive CD4+ T cells sorted from blood. Subset of the sample: CD45RA+ positively selected.

CDR3 protein: CASSRDRGKETQYF. The CDR3 nucleotides are TGTGCCAGCAGCCGGGACAGGGGGAAAGAGACCCAGTACTTC. This chain joins TRBV6-5 and TRBJ2-5, with TRBD1 matching over 11 bases. The J segment lost 3 bases and the V segment lost 6 bases, leaving 3 bases of the junction unmatched. CDR3 size: 14 residues. Germline lookup yields CDR1 MNHEY and CDR2 SVGAGI.